Below are 8 T cell receptor beta chains sequenced from a single sample in a study of shared clonotypes between healthy human individuals. Naive CD8 cells lacked CD45RO and underwent positive selection for CCR7, leaving out terminally differentiated effector memory CD45RA+ cells. Using immunoSEQ multiplex PCR, the repertoire was profiled, and TCRdb retains in-frame clones only, with some absent. The table records 750,000 to 1,000,000 clones, 90% to 95% of them present only once. The sample consisted of naive CD8+ T cells sorted from blood. The receptors derive from a man younger than 40 in good health.

V is TRBV7-8 and J is TRBJ2-3; no firm D call. The V gene lost 5 bases and the J gene lost 4 bases, with 10 bases spanning the gap. The CDR3 covers 13 residues. Germline V gene sequence: CDR1 SGHVS, CDR2 FQNEAQ. DNA for the CDR3: TGTGCCAGCAGCCAAGGGCCCGCAGATACGCAGTATTTT. Protein: CASSQGPADTQYF. The whole variable domain, remainder taken from reference TRBV7-8 and TRBJ2-3, is GAGVSQSPRYKVAKRGQDVALRCDPISGHVSLFWYQQALGQGPEFLTYFQNEAQLDKSGLPSDRFFAERPEGSVSTLKIQRTQQEDSAVYLCASSQGPADTQYFGPGTRLTVL.

The chain joins TRBV6-5 to TRBJ2-7, with a weak D call TRBD1 (6 bases). V was clipped by 0 bases and J by 2 bases, with 11 bases between them. This CDR3 has 15 residues. CDR1 is MNHEY and CDR2 is SVGAGI in the germline V gene. The CDR3 sequence is CASSYSASGAYEQYF. The CDR3 DNA follows: TGTGCCAGCAGTTACTCGGCCTCAGGGGCCTACGAGCAGTACTTC.

CDR3 nucleotide sequence: TGTGCCAGTAGTGTAGGGGTCCGCAATGAGCAGTTCTTC. As protein: CASSVGVRNEQFF. The chain recombines TRBV19 with TRBJ2-1; tentative D call: TRBD1 (5 bases). V lost 5 bases and J 6 bases, leaving 11 bases between the germline ends. The CDR3 spans 13 residues. Germline V lookup: CDR1 LNHDA, CDR2 SQIVND (reference sequence). Drawing the rest from reference TRBV19 and TRBJ2-1, the complete variable domain is DGGITQSPKYLFRKEGQNVTLSCEQNLNHDAMYWYRQDPGQGLRLIYYSQIVNDFQKGDIAEGYSVSREKKESFPLTVTSAQKNPTAFYLCASSVGVRNEQFFGPGTRLTVL.

The chain recombines TRBV28 with TRBJ2-7; D might be TRBD1 (6 bases). This CDR3 has 14 residues. Germline V gives CDR1 MDHEN, CDR2 SYDVKM. The germline V and J ends were trimmed by 5 bases and 2 bases, with 13 bases remaining between them. The CDR3 here is CASSIDRTPYEQYF. The CDR3 DNA sequence: TGTGCCAGCAGTATAGACAGGACACCCTACGAGCAGTACTTC.

This chain uses TRBV2 with TRBJ2-7, with unresolved D. Trimming took 1 base from V and 4 from J, leaving 14 bases between them. This CDR3 region has 15 residues. The germline V gene has CDR1 SNHLY and CDR2 FYNNEI. The CDR3: CASSEGHQSRYEQYF. The CDR3 DNA is TGTGCCAGCAGTGAAGGGCATCAGTCCCGTTACGAGCAGTACTTC. Variable domain in full (rest from reference TRBV2 and TRBJ2-7): EPEVTQTPSHQVTQMGQEVILRCVPISNHLYFYWYRQILGQKVEFLVSFYNNEISEKSEIFDDQFSVERPDGSNFTLKIRSTKLEDSAMYFCASSEGHQSRYEQYFGPGTRLTVT.

This clone was counted many times. The CDR3 DNA sequence: TGTGCCACTCAGGGGAAACCCTACGAGCAGTACTTC. This encodes CATQGKPYEQYF. The chain recombines TRBV6-5 with TRBJ2-7, with a possible D match to TRBD1 (6 bases). Germline lookup yields CDR1 MNHEY and CDR2 SVGAGI. The ends were cut back, 10 bases at V and 2 bases at J, with 12 bases in the middle. The CDR3 is 12 amino acids.

This clone occurred once. The V and J genes are TRBV7-9 and TRBJ2-5; D may be TRBD2 (5 bases). Trimming took 2 bases from V and 0 from J, leaving 19 bases between them. This CDR3 is built from 18 residues. Germline lookup yields CDR1 SEHNR and CDR2 FQNEAQ (reference sequence). This chain's CDR3 is CASSLLSKAREYQETQYF. CDR3 nucleotide sequence: TGTGCCAGCAGCTTATTGAGCAAGGCTAGGGAGTACCAAGAGACCCAGTACTTC.

This chain uses TRBV5-4 with TRBJ2-7, with TRBD1 matching 11 bases. The V and J ends lost 4 bases and 6 bases, in that order; junction bases with no gene match: 6. The germline V gene has CDR1 SGHNT and CDR2 YYREEE (reference sequence). There are 14 residues in the CDR3. CDR3 protein: CASSPRDRGGEQYF. Written as DNA, the CDR3 is TGTGCCAGCAGCCCACGGGACAGGGGGGGCGAGCAGTACTTC.